The clone carrying this TCR beta chain was picked up a small number of times. The data belong to a study of T-cell reconstitution after alpha-beta-depleted transplantation in children. Germline V CDR1 and CDR2: MNHEY, SMNVEV (reference sequence). This CDR3 region has 16 residues. V shed 8 bases and J 2 bases; nucleotides not matched to a gene: 10. Preparation of the TCRbeta library involved a method that used unique molecular identifiers. From the PCR reads, TCRdb called clonotypes with MiXCR, one entry per CDR3 protein. Of 350,000 to 450,000 distinct CDR3 sequences detected, about a fifth appear once; the ten largest clones hold approximately 3.9%.

The rearrangement links TRBV27 to TRBJ2-2, with 8 nucleotides matching TRBD1. This material consisted of PBMCs from the stem cell graft donor, taken from the stem cell graft. This clonotype was obtained from a human donor who donated a stem cell graft to a child with acute myeloid leukemia. CDR3 nucleotides: TGTGCCAGCGCGCCTTGGACAGGGAGAAACACCGGGGAGCTGTTTTTT. It encodes CASAPWTGRNTGELFF.